The next 19 T cell receptor beta chains were all read from a single sample in a study of T cell responses to AZD1222 COVID-19 vaccine. Generated by immunoSEQ multiplex PCR, the TCRdb table keeps only in-frame clones and is missing some. The table lists under 150,000 clones, just over 90% of them singletons. Source: peripheral blood, taken on day 0 of MenACWY control vaccination. The receptors come from an adult in good health.

V usage is TRBV27 and J usage is TRBJ2-7; D may correspond to TRBD1 or TRBD2 (6 bases each). Germline V gives CDR1 MNHEY, CDR2 SMNVEV (reference sequence). The CDR3 has 12 amino acids. V was shortened by 6 bases and J by 6 bases, with 12 bases between the two germline ends. The CDR3 DNA reads as TGTGCCAGCAGGAGGGGGGTTGGCGAGCAGTACTTC. Protein: CASRRGVGEQYF.

This chain links TRBV2 with TRBJ2-7; 8 bases are shared with TRBD2. The trim removed 4 bases at V and 2 bases at J, leaving 7 bases unmatched. Looked up from germline, CDR1 is SNHLY and CDR2 is FYNNEI. There are 15 residues in the CDR3. The CDR3 nucleotides are TGTGCCAGCAGTGGCTCACTAGCGGTGACCTACGAGCAGTACTTC. Amino acid sequence: CASSGSLAVTYEQYF.

The J gene is TRBJ1-1, the V gene TRBV9; D remains unclear. CDR3 length equals 13 residues. Trimming took 6 bases from V and 0 from J, leaving 9 bases between them. Germline CDR1 is SGDLS and CDR2 is YYNGEE. The CDR3 DNA reads as TGTGCCAGCACCCTGGACCTGAACACTGAAGCTTTCTTT. This translates into CASTLDLNTEAFF.

This chain links TRBV4-1 with TRBJ1-1; D may be TRBD1 (5 bases). The CDR3 is 15 residues long. Germline-derived CDR1 and CDR2 are MGHRA and YSYEKL. Trimming took off 4 bases at V and 5 bases at J, with 17 bases between the two ends. CDR3 sequence reads: CASSRMGQVGTEAFF. Here the CDR3 DNA reads TGCGCCAGCAGCCGCATGGGGCAGGTTGGAACTGAAGCTTTCTTT.

The chain has TRBV7-2 and TRBJ2-1; 8 positions agree with TRBD2. Germline CDR1 SGHTA, CDR2 FQGNSA. The CDR3 is 16 residues long. V dropped 0 bases and J dropped 7; count of bases not matched to a gene: 8. DNA for the CDR3: TGTGCCAGCAGCTTAGCTTCCCAGCGGGAGCGGAATGAGCAGTTCTTC. This codes for CASSLASQRERNEQFF.

This sequence joins TRBV28 and TRBJ1-1; D unclear. The CDR3 loop spans 14 amino acids. The germline gives CDR1 MDHEN, CDR2 SYDVKM. V lost 7 bases to trimming and J lost 1 base, with 13 bases between them. In DNA form, the CDR3 reads TGTGCCAGCATTGACTACGGGGAGAACACTGAAGCTTTCTTT. It codes for CASIDYGENTEAFF.

The rearrangement joins TRBV9 to TRBJ2-2; 8 bases map to TRBD2. V lost 4 bases to trimming and J lost 4 bases; unmatched junction nucleotides: 12. CDR1 and CDR2 (germline): SGDLS, YYNGEE. The CDR3 length is 17 residues. The CDR3 loop is CASSPAQSGGLTGELFF. Here the CDR3 DNA reads TGTGCCAGCAGCCCCGCACAGAGCGGGGGCCTCACCGGGGAGCTGTTTTTT.

This sequence joins TRBV27 and TRBJ1-1; 7 bases map to TRBD1. CDR1 is MNHEY and CDR2 is SMNVEV in the germline V gene (reference sequence). The junction had 3 bases not matched to a gene; V was cut back by 6 bases and J by 8 bases. The CDR3 has 11 residues. In DNA form, the CDR3 reads TGTGCCAGCAGAGGGGGCTCGGAAGCTTTCTTT. Protein product: CASRGGSEAFF.

This rearrangement joins TRBV25-1 to TRBJ1-2; no clear D. CDR1 is MGHDK, CDR2 SYGVNS, per germline. The V end was cut by 2 bases, the J end by 0 bases, with 7 bases between. The CDR3 is 14 amino acids. CDR3 sequence (DNA): TGTGCCAGCAGTGAACCCGGAGCTAACTATGGCTACACCTTC. It specifies CASSEPGANYGYTF.

The V call is TRBV30, the J call TRBJ1-5; D gene ambiguous. The V gene's germline CDR1 is GTSNPN and CDR2 SVGIG (reference sequence). The CDR3 is 15 residues long. Trimming took off 0 bases at V and 7 bases at J, with 16 bases between the two ends. The CDR3 DNA is TGTGCCTGGAGTGTAGGGTCAGGAGATACGCAGCCCCAGCATTTT. Encoded protein: CAWSVGSGDTQPQHF. Supplemented by reference TRBV30 and TRBJ1-5, the full variable domain reads SQTIHQWPATLVQPVGSPLSLECTVEGTSNPNLYWYRQAAGRGLQLLFYSVGIGQISSEVPQNLSASRPQDRQFILSSKKLLLSDSGFYLCAWSVGSGDTQPQHFGDGTRLSIL.

This rearrangement joins TRBV28 to TRBJ2-1; tentatively, D is TRBD1 (5 bases). The CDR3 extends over 12 amino acids. V lost 6 bases to trimming and J lost 7 bases, with 10 bases between them. Per the germline V gene, CDR1 is MDHEN and CDR2 is SYDVKM. CDR3 sequence: CASSLRGNEQFF. The CDR3, as DNA: TGTGCCAGCAGCCTAAGGGGAAATGAGCAGTTCTTC.

This chain joins TRBV19 and TRBJ1-5; maybe TRBD1 (6 bases). CDR3 length equals 13 residues. Germline V gene lookup returns CDR1 LNHDA and CDR2 SQIVND (reference sequence). Trimming took 6 bases from V and 5 from J, leaving 11 bases between them. CDR3 nucleotide sequence: TGTGCCAGTAGGCCTTACAGGGATCAGCCCCAGCATTTT. It codes for CASRPYRDQPQHF.

This chain connects TRBV9 to TRBJ1-6; D uncertain. Germline V gives CDR1 SGDLS, CDR2 YYNGEE. The CDR3 has 15 amino acids. With 0 bases removed from V and 6 bases from J, the gap between germline ends came to 10 bases. CDR3: CASSVGRLSNSPLHF. The CDR3 coding sequence is TGTGCCAGCAGCGTAGGCCGACTAAGTAATTCACCCCTCCACTTT.

V and J are TRBV5-4 and TRBJ1-2; 10 bases map to TRBD1. The CDR3 is made up of 14 amino acids. V shed 1 base and J 7 bases; nucleotides not matched to a gene: 4. Germline-derived CDR1 and CDR2 are SGHNT and YYREEE (reference sequence). CDR3 DNA: TGTGCCAGCAGCTTGCCCGGGACAGGGGTTGGCTACACCTTC. It translates to CASSLPGTGVGYTF.

The DNA of the CDR3 is TGTGCCAGTCCCCCCGATTCTAGCGGTTACGAGCAGTACTTC. Translated, it gives CASPPDSSGYEQYF. The rearrangement joins TRBV6-5 to TRBJ2-7; 7 nucleotides line up with TRBD2. Germline V gene data show CDR1 as MNHEY and CDR2 as SVGAGI. Trimming removed 9 bases from V and 4 bases from J; junction bases left unmatched: 12. The CDR3 is 14 residues long.

The chain is built from TRBV7-3 and TRBJ1-1; D unclear. The germline V and J ends were trimmed by 5 bases and 8 bases, with 15 bases remaining between them. The CDR3 runs to 13 residues. Germline V gives CDR1 SGHTA, CDR2 FQGTGA. This CDR3 is CASSPGSVQEAFF. For the CDR3, the DNA is TGTGCCAGCAGCCCGGGTTCGGTCCAAGAAGCTTTCTTT.

This clone occurred a few times. This sequence joins TRBV5-1 and TRBJ1-1, with TRBD1 matching over 11 bases. Germline CDR1 and CDR2: SGHRS and YFSETQ. V dropped 4 bases and J dropped 0; count of bases not matched to a gene: 2. This CDR3 contains 15 residues. The CDR3 loop is CASSKDRGLNTEAFF. CDR3 coding DNA: TGCGCCAGCAGCAAGGACAGGGGGCTGAACACTGAAGCTTTCTTT.

This chain connects TRBV29-1 to TRBJ2-3; D may be TRBD1 (6 bases). The CDR3 has 18 amino acids. The germline CDR1 and CDR2 sequences are SQVTM and ANQGSEA. With 1 base removed from V and 2 bases from J, the gap between germline ends came to 22 bases. CDR3 in DNA: TGCAGCGTTGAAGGGGGGACAATGGGTTTGGGGCCCACAGATACGCAGTATTTT. Its protein product is CSVEGGTMGLGPTDTQYF.

V gene TRBV27 combines with J gene TRBJ2-7; 11 bases fit TRBD2. The CDR3 sequence is 14 residues long. The germline V gene encodes CDR1 MNHEY and CDR2 SMNVEV (reference sequence). V lost 5 bases, J lost 4 bases, and 4 bases stayed unmatched. DNA for the CDR3: TGTGCCAGCAGTAGGGCTAGCGGGGGGTACGAGCAGTACTTC. This translates into CASSRASGGYEQYF.